One and the same sample provided the 22 T cell receptor beta chains below, sequenced in a study of blood T cell repertoires in COVID-19. Generated by immunoSEQ multiplex PCR, the TCRdb table keeps only in-frame clones and is missing some. The sample lists about 190,000 clones, about 81% occurring once. Source material: PBMCs or T cells enriched from blood (not recorded which). These TCRs come from a young woman who had recovered from COVID-19.

J is TRBJ1-3 and V is TRBV5-1; TRBD1 might be the D (5 bases). CDR3 length equals 16 residues. The V end was cut by 0 bases, the J end by 0 bases, with 10 bases between. The germline V gene encodes CDR1 SGHRS and CDR2 YFSETQ. CDR3 in DNA: TGCGCCAGCAGCTTGGTTACAGGTCTCTCTGGAAACACCATATATTTT. It encodes CASSLVTGLSGNTIYF. The full variable domain, in which reference TRBV5-1 and TRBJ1-3 provide the parts outside the CDR3, is KAGVTQTPRYLIKTRGQQVTLSCSPISGHRSVSWYQQTPGQGLQFLFEYFSETQRNKGNFPGRFSGRQFSNSRSEMNVSTLELGDSALYLCASSLVTGLSGNTIYFGEGSWLTVV.

This clone was seen more than once but under ten times. As DNA, the CDR3 is TGTGCCAGCAGTTACTCGGGCGGAGCGGGGCAGTTCTTC. Protein: CASSYSGGAGQFF. The chain has TRBV6-5 and TRBJ2-1; D possibly corresponds to TRBD2 (6 bases). V shed 0 bases and J shed 12 bases, with 12 bases lying between them. The length of the CDR3 is 13 residues. The germline V gene has CDR1 MNHEY and CDR2 SVGAGI.

V gene TRBV3-1 (or the pseudogene TRBV3-2) combines with J gene TRBJ1-6; D unclear. This CDR3 spans 15 amino acids. Trimming removed 3 bases at V and 9 bases at J, with 15 bases between. The germline V gene has CDR1 LGHDT and CDR2 YNNKEL (reference sequence). CDR3: CASSQRRVGSSPLHF. In DNA form, the CDR3 reads TGTGCCAGCAGCCAGAGGAGGGTAGGGAGTTCACCCCTCCACTTT.

This clone has just a few counts. The V call is TRBV7-2, the J call TRBJ2-1, with D perhaps matching TRBD2 (5 bases). Germline assignment: CDR1 SGHTA and CDR2 FQGNSA. The CDR3 covers 15 residues. V lost 6 bases and J 0 bases, leaving 12 bases between the germline ends. CDR3 nucleotides: TGTGCCAGCAGTTGGGTAGCGAGCTCCTACAATGAGCAGTTCTTC. Amino acid sequence: CASSWVASSYNEQFF.

The V gene is TRBV27, the J gene TRBJ2-7, with unresolved D. The germline gives CDR1 MNHEY, CDR2 SMNVEV (reference sequence). The V and J ends lost 5 bases and 0 bases respectively, with 11 bases between them. The CDR3 contains 14 residues. CDR3: CASSPRPSSYEQYV. The CDR3 nucleotides are TGTGCCAGCAGTCCTAGACCAAGCTCCTACGAGCAGTACGTC.

The chain joins TRBV6-5 to TRBJ2-5; weak D call: TRBD2 (6 bases). The CDR3 is made up of 15 amino acids. The V end lost 2 bases, the J end lost 4 bases, and 14 bases lay between the germline ends. CDR1 MNHEY and CDR2 SVGAGI come from the germline V gene. As DNA, the CDR3 is TGTGCCAGCAGTTACGTAAGGGGAGGAAGAGAGACCCAGTACTTC. Translating it yields CASSYVRGGRETQYF.

The chain combines TRBV7-9 with TRBJ1-4, with TRBD1 as a possible D gene (5 bases). Germline V gives CDR1 SEHNR, CDR2 FQNEAQ (reference sequence). The CDR3 is made up of 15 amino acids. With 1 base removed from V and 7 bases from J, the gap between germline ends came to 13 bases. The CDR3 region is CASSLEAQQGEKLFF. The CDR3 nucleotides read TGTGCCAGCAGCTTAGAGGCCCAGCAGGGTGAAAAACTGTTTTTT.

This clone was picked up one time. This chain links TRBV9 with TRBJ2-3; D gene uncertain. The CDR3 runs to 14 residues. The V gene lost 0 bases and the J gene lost 3 bases, with 8 bases spanning the gap. Germline V lookup: CDR1 SGDLS, CDR2 YYNGEE. CDR3 loop: CASSVALLTDTQYF. CDR3 DNA: TGTGCCAGCAGCGTAGCATTACTTACAGATACGCAGTATTTT.

The genes are TRBV19 and TRBJ1-5, with TRBD1 identical over 9 bases. CDR1 LNHDA and CDR2 SQIVND come from the germline V gene (reference sequence). CDR3 length: 14 residues. Losses at the gene ends were 5 bases for V and 6 bases for J; bases not matched to a gene: 5. This CDR3 reads CASSRDRAGQPQHF. CDR3 in DNA: TGTGCCAGTAGTCGGGACAGGGCCGGTCAGCCCCAGCATTTT. The whole variable domain, remainder taken from reference TRBV19 and TRBJ1-5, is DGGITQSPKYLFRKEGQNVTLSCEQNLNHDAMYWYRQDPGQGLRLIYYSQIVNDFQKGDIAEGYSVSREKKESFPLTVTSAQKNPTAFYLCASSRDRAGQPQHFGDGTRLSIL.

This chain links TRBV20-1 with TRBJ2-7, with 7 bases that match TRBD1. The CDR3 has 14 residues. Germline lookup yields CDR1 DFQATT and CDR2 SNEGSKA (reference sequence). V gave up 3 bases and J gave up 2 bases; unmatched junction bases: 7. CDR3 protein: CSASSGDRAYEQYV. The CDR3 DNA is TGCAGTGCTAGTTCAGGGGACAGAGCCTACGAGCAGTACGTC.

The chain carries TRBV4-1 and TRBJ2-1; 10 bases match TRBD1. J gave up 9 bases and V 1 base, and 9 bases lay outside the gene matches. The CDR3 extends over 16 amino acids. The V gene's germline CDR1 is MGHRA and CDR2 YSYEKL. The CDR3 sequence is CASSQVGTGAWGEQFF. CDR3 DNA: TGCGCCAGCAGCCAAGTGGGGACAGGGGCATGGGGTGAGCAGTTCTTC.

This chain links TRBV3-1 (or the pseudogene TRBV3-2) with TRBJ2-5; a possible D gene is TRBD2 (6 bases). The ends were cut back, 2 bases at V and 5 bases at J, with 12 bases in the middle. Per germline, CDR1 LGHDT and CDR2 YNNKEL (reference sequence). This CDR3 region has 14 residues. The CDR3, as DNA: TGTGCCAGCAGCCAAAGACTAGGAGGGGAGACCCAGTACTTC. This gives the protein CASSQRLGGETQYF.

The chain has TRBV5-4 and TRBJ1-6; 9 nucleotides agree with TRBD1. Germline V gene data show CDR1 as SGHNT and CDR2 as YYREEE (reference sequence). This CDR3 has 15 residues. The V and J ends lost 6 bases and 9 bases, in that order; junction bases with no gene match: 10. The CDR3 DNA is TGTGCCAGCACCGAGGGGACAGGGAGAATTTCACCCCTCCACTTT. Protein sequence: CASTEGTGRISPLHF.

The genes are TRBV3-1 (or the pseudogene TRBV3-2) and TRBJ1-6, with TRBD1 matching 10 bases. This CDR3 has 16 residues. The V gene end was trimmed by 4 bases and the J gene end by 4 bases; junction bases not matched to a gene: 4. CDR1 and CDR2 (germline): LGHDT, YNNKEL (reference sequence). The CDR3 DNA is TGTGCCAGCAGCCGACAGGGGGCCCGATATAATTCACCCCTCCACTTT. The encoded protein is CASSRQGARYNSPLHF.

The V gene is TRBV7-8, the J gene TRBJ2-5, with D maybe TRBD2 (7 bases). The CDR3 loop spans 15 amino acids. The germline CDR1 and CDR2 sequences are SGHVS and FQNEAQ. Trimming left V 6 bases short and J 5 bases short, with 19 bases between. The CDR3 DNA sequence: TGTGCCAGCAGTCGGGGGGCCGGATCCGTCGAGACCCAGTACTTC. Translation gives CASSRGAGSVETQYF.

The chain carries TRBV9 and TRBJ2-7; 10 positions agree with TRBD2. Losses at the gene ends were 0 bases for V and 4 bases for J; bases not matched to a gene: 7. The CDR3 is 16 residues long. The germline gives CDR1 SGDLS, CDR2 YYNGEE. The CDR3 DNA follows: TGTGCCAGCAGCGTAGATCCTAGCGGGAGCCGTTACGAGCAGTACTTC. It is translated as CASSVDPSGSRYEQYF.

The genes are TRBV7-2 and TRBJ2-6; 11 positions agree with TRBD2. Germline values: CDR1 SGHTA, CDR2 FQGNSA. J gave up 0 bases and V 4 bases, and 5 bases lay outside the gene matches. This CDR3 is 18 amino acids long. The CDR3 region has the DNA TGTGCCAGCAGCTGGGTAGCGGGGGGGGTCTCTGGGGCCAACGTCCTGACTTTC. It encodes CASSWVAGGVSGANVLTF.

The chain carries TRBV7-9 and TRBJ2-1; TRBD2 matches at 12 bases. Germline V gene data show CDR1 as SEHNR and CDR2 as FQNEAQ (reference sequence). CDR3 length equals 16 residues. Trimming at V came to 5 bases and at J to 6 bases, leaving 8 bases not matched to a gene. As DNA, the CDR3 is TGTGCCAGCAGCCCCGCCACTAGCGGGAGGATCAATGAGCAGTTCTTC. Its translation: CASSPATSGRINEQFF.

V usage is TRBV28 and J usage is TRBJ1-4; D is undetermined. CDR1 and CDR2 (germline): MDHEN, SYDVKM. CDR3 length: 15 residues. Trimming removed 5 bases at V and 5 bases at J, with 15 bases between. For the CDR3, the DNA is TGTGCCAGCAGTCCTAACGAGTACGGGAATGAAAAACTGTTTTTT. Residues: CASSPNEYGNEKLFF.

In its sample, this clone was seen a few times. The chain recombines TRBV19 with TRBJ2-3; 11 nucleotides agree with TRBD2. This CDR3 is built from 14 residues. Germline CDR1 LNHDA, CDR2 SQIVND (reference sequence). V was pared by 5 bases and J by 5 bases, with 3 bases of the junction left unmatched. The CDR3 DNA reads as TGTGCCAGTAGTTTCGGACTAGCGGGAGATACGCAGTATTTT. Translated: CASSFGLAGDTQYF. Full variable domain (rest looked up from reference TRBV19 and TRBJ2-3): DGGITQSPKYLFRKEGQNVTLSCEQNLNHDAMYWYRQDPGQGLRLIYYSQIVNDFQKGDIAEGYSVSREKKESFPLTVTSAQKNPTAFYLCASSFGLAGDTQYFGPGTRLTVL.

This rearrangement joins TRBV5-1 to TRBJ2-2, with D possibly matching TRBD1 (6 bases). Looked up from germline, CDR1 is SGHRS and CDR2 is YFSETQ. V was shortened by 4 bases and J by 2 bases, with 9 bases between the two germline ends. The CDR3 totals 14 residues. The CDR3, as DNA: TGCGCCAGCAGCGTAGGGGGAAACACCGGGGAGCTGTTTTTT. Encoded protein: CASSVGGNTGELFF.

The V call is TRBV21-1, the J call TRBJ1-1. TRBV21-1 is given as a pseudogene. The CDR3 consists of 15 residues. The CDR3 loop reads CASSNSTGKDTEAFF. The CDR3 DNA follows: TGTGCCAGCAGTAACTCGACGGGGAAGGACACTGAAGCTTTCTTT.